This is a list of T cell receptor beta chains from one sample in a study of PD-L1 blockade in urothelial cancer. Method: immunoSEQ multiplex PCR; TCRdb's copy keeps in-frame clones and lacks some. This repertoire shows nearly 30,000 clones, approximately 87% found once; its top ten account for about 3.4%. The sequencing here drew on PBMCs, taken around atezolizumab (anti-PD-L1) treatment. These receptors all come from a man aged 50 to 60 with urothelial cancer. Both conserved end residues are part of each CDR3. The D gene is left open where the match is weak. Where a row states a size, it is once, few, many or the class of an expanded clone; other rows omit it.

>.|.|TRBJ1-4|TRBV10-3
TGTGCCATCAGTGACTTGGGGGGAGAAAAACTGTTTTTT
CAISDLGGEKLFF
>.|.|TRBJ2-3|TRBV28
TGTGCCAGCTCTCTCCAGCTAGTATCCCCCCTTGGGCAGTATTTT
CASSLQLVSPLGQYF
>.|.|TRBJ2-3|TRBV9
TGTGCCAGCAGCGCCTCCTCTCGTAGCACAGATACGCAGTATTTT
CASSASSRSTDTQYF
>.|TRBD2|TRBJ2-1|TRBV7-9
TGTGCCAGCAGCTTAGGGGCTAGCGGGGGAGATGAGCAGTTCTTC
CASSLGASGGDEQFF
>.|TRBD1|TRBJ1-2|TRBV6-5
TGTGCCAGCAGTTACCTCCGGACAGGGACTAACTATGGCTACACCTTC
CASSYLRTGTNYGYTF
>once|TRBD1|TRBJ1-2|TRBV11-2
TGTGCCAGCAGCTTCTCCGGGACAGGGGGCTTTGGCTATGGCTACACCTTC
CASSFSGTGGFGYGYTF
>medium-sized|.|TRBJ2-7|TRBV5-4
TGTGCCAGCAGGCCACAGGGAGCCTACGAGCAGTACTTC
CASRPQGAYEQYF
>.|.|TRBJ2-2|TRBV15
TGTGCCACTAGACTAAGAACCACCGGGGAGCTGTTTTTT
CATRLRTTGELFF
>.|.|TRBJ2-7|TRBV11-2
TGTGCCAGCAGCTTAATCCCGCGAGAGCAGTACTTC
CASSLIPREQYF
>.|TRBD2|TRBJ2-3|TRBV11-3
TGTGCCAGCAGTCGGGGGGGCCGGAATACGCAGTATTTT
CASSRGGRNTQYF
>.|TRBD1|TRBJ2-3|TRBV11-3
TGTGCCAGCAGCTCGGGACAGGGTGATGCAGATACGCAGTATTTT
CASSSGQGDADTQYF
>.|TRBD2|TRBJ2-1|TRBV27
TGTGCCAGCAGACCAATAGCGGGAGGGCTGCGTGAGCAGTTCTTC
CASRPIAGGLREQFF
>.|.|TRBJ2-5|TRBV18
TGTGCCAGCTCACCAATCAGTGAGACCCAGTACTTC
CASSPISETQYF
>once|TRBD2|TRBJ2-7|TRBV6-5
TGTGCCAGCAGTTACCGGGGTGGGGGGGTCCCATACGAGCAGTACTTC
CASSYRGGGVPYEQYF
>once|TRBD1|TRBJ2-1|TRBV6-6
TGTGCCAGCAGTTACTCGAGACAGGGGGCCAATGAGCAGTTCTTC
CASSYSRQGANEQFF
>once|.|TRBJ2-7|TRBV12-1
TGTGCCAGCAGCTTCGCAGGGTCCTCCTACGAGCAGTACTTC
CASSFAGSSYEQYF
>.|TRBD1|TRBJ1-1|TRBV5-6
TGTGCCAGCAGCTCGGACAGGGCATTGGCTTTCTTT
CASSSDRALAFF
>.|TRBD1|TRBJ2-5|TRBV6-5
TGTGCCAGCAGTTACGATAGGACAGGGGTTGGGACCCAGTACTTC
CASSYDRTGVGTQYF
>.|TRBD1|TRBJ2-3|TRBV28
TGTGCCAGCAGTGCCACCGGACAGGGGGCAGATACGCAGTATTTT
CASSATGQGADTQYF